The source of this T cell receptor (beta chain) is a study of T cell changes during pregnancy in multiple sclerosis. J lost 2 bases, V lost 4 bases, and 6 bases had no gene match. The length of the CDR3 is 15 residues. Germline V gives CDR1 MNHNY, CDR2 SVGAGI (reference sequence). TCRdb keeps only in-frame clones here, not all; method: immunoSEQ multiplex PCR. The sample has roughly 42,000 clones, about 91% seen once. V is TRBV6-6 and J is TRBJ1-2; 8 bases are shared with TRBD1. Material: CD4+ T cells from peripheral blood mononuclear cells, obtained before pregnancy. The receptor comes from a female donor with multiple sclerosis, enrolled in a pregnancy study. Written as DNA, the CDR3 is TGTGCCAGCAGTTTCCGACAGGGGAGCAACTATGGCTACACCTTC. It specifies CASSFRQGSNYGYTF.